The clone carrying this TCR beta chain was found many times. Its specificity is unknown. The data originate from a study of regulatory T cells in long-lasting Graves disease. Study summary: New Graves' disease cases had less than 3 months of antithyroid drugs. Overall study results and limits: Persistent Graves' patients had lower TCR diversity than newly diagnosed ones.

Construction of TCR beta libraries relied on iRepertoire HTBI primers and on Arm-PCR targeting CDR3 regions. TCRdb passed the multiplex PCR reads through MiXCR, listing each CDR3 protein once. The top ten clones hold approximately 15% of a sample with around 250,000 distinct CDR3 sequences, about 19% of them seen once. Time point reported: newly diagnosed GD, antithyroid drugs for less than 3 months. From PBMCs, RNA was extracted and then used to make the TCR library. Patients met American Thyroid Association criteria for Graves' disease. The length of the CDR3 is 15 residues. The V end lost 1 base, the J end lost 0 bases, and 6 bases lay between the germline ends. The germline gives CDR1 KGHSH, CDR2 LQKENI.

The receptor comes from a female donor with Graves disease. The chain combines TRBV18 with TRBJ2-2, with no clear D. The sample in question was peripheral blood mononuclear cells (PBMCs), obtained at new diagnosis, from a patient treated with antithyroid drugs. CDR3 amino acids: CASSPLTPNTGELFF. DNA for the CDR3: TGTGCCAGCTCACCACTGACACCGAACACCGGGGAGCTGTTTTTT.